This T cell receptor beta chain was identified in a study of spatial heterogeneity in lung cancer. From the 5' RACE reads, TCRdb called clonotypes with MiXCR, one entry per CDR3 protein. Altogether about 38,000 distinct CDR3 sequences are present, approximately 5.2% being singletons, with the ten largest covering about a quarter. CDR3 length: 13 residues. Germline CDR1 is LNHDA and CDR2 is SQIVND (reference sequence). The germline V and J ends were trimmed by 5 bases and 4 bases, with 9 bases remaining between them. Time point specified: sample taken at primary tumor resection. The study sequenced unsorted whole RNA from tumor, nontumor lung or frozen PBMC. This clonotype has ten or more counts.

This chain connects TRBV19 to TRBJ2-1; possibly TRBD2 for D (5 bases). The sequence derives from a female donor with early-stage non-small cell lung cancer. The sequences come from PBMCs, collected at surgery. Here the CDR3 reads CASSLDSYNEQFF. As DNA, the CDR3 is TGTGCCAGTAGTTTGGACTCATACAATGAGCAGTTCTTC.